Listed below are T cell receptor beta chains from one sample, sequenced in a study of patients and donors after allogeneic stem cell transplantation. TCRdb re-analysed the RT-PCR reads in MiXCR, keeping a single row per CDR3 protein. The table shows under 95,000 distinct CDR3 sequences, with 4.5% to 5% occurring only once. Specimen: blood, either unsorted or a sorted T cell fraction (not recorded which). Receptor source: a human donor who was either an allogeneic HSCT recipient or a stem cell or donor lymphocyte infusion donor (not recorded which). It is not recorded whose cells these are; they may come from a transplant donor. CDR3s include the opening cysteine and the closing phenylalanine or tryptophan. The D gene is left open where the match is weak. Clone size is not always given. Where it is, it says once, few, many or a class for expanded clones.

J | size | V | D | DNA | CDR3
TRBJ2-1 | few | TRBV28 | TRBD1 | TGTGCCAGCAGGACAGGGCCGCATGAGCAGTTCTTC | CASRTGPHEQFF
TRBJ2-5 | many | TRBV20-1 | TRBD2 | TGCAGTGCTAGAGATGGGCGGGAGCGAGAGACCCAGTACTTC | CSARDGRERETQYF
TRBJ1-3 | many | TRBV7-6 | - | TGTGCCAGCGGCATTCAGAGGAGCTCTGGAAACACCATATATTTT | CASGIQRSSGNTIYF
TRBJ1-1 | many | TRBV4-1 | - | TGCGCCAGCAGCCAAGATGTGGGGGCGAGGGGTCCCACTGAAGCTTTCTTT | CASSQDVGARGPTEAFF
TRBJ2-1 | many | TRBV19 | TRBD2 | TGTGCCAGTAGTATTGGTTTTGGCGGGAGGGGGGACAATGAGCAGTTCTTC | CASSIGFGGRGDNEQFF
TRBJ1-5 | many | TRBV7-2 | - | TGTGCCAGCAGCTTACCCCCACAGCCCCAGCATTTT | CASSLPPQPQHF
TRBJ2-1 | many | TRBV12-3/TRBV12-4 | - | TGTGCCAGCACCCGGGATAGCGGCTACAATGAGCAGTTCTTC | CASTRDSGYNEQFF
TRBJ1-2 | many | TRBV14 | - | TGTGCCAGCAGCCCCCTAGGGGGGGCGGGAGTCTACACCTTC | CASSPLGGAGVYTF
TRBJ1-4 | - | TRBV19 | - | TGTGCCAGCGCGGACACGGCGGCTGAAAAACTGTTTTTT | CASADTAAEKLFF
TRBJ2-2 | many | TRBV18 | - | TGTGCCAGCTCACCACCTATCTCGGGGTCCGGGGAGCTGTTTTTT | CASSPPISGSGELFF
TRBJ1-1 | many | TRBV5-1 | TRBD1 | TGCGCCAGCAGCGTGAGGGGACAGGGAGACGCTGAAGCTTTCTTT | CASSVRGQGDAEAFF
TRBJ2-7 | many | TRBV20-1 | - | TGCAGTACAGGGCCTGGGGGCTCCTACGAGCAGTACTTC | CSTGPGGSYEQYF
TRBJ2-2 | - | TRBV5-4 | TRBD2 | TGTGCCAGCACCAGCGCTGGAGGGAGGGAGGAGCTGTTTTTT | CASTSAGGREELFF
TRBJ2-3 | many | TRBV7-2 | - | TGTGCCAGCAGCGTGGGGACCAGTAGGTATACGCAGTATTTT | CASSVGTSRYTQYF
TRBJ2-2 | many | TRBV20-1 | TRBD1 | TGCAGTGCTAGAGGGGCCGGGACAGGGAACACCGGGGAGCTGTTTTTT | CSARGAGTGNTGELFF
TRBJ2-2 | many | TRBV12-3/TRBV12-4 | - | TGTGCCAGCAGTTACAGGGTCACCGGGGAGCTGTTTTTT | CASSYRVTGELFF
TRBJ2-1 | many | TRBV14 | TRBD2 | TGTGCCAGCAGTCCGGGACTAGCGGGGAACAATGAGCAGTTCTTC | CASSPGLAGNNEQFF
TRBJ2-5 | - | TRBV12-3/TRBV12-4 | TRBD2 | TGTGCCAGCAGATACGGGGGGGCGGGAGAGACCCAGTACTTC | CASRYGGAGETQYF
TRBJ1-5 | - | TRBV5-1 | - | TGCGCCAGCAGTTTTGATTTGAATCAGCCCCAGCATTTT | CASSFDLNQPQHF
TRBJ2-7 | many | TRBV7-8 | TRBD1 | TGTGCCAGCAGCCAGGGGGTGACAGGGGATTACGAGCAGTACTTC | CASSQGVTGDYEQYF
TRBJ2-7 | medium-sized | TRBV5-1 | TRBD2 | TGCGCCAGCAGCTTGAAGCTAGCGGGTTACGAGCAGTACTTC | CASSLKLAGYEQYF
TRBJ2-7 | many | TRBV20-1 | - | TGCAGTGCTCCTACGCGAACAGGATCCTACGAGCAGTACTTC | CSAPTRTGSYEQYF
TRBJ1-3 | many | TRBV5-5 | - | TGTGCCAGCAGCTTCGGCTCTCAGGACACCATATATTTT | CASSFGSQDTIYF